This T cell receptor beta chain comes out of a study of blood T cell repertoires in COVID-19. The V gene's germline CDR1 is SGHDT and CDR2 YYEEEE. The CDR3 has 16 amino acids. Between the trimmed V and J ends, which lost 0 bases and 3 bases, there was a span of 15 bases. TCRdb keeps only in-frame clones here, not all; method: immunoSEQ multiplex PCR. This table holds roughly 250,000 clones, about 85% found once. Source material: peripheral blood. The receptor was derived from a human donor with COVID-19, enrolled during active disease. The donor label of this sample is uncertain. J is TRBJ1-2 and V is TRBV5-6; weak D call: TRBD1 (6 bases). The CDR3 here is CASSLGPTGTHYGYTF. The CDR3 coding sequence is TGTGCCAGCAGCTTGGGACCAACAGGGACCCACTATGGCTACACCTTC.